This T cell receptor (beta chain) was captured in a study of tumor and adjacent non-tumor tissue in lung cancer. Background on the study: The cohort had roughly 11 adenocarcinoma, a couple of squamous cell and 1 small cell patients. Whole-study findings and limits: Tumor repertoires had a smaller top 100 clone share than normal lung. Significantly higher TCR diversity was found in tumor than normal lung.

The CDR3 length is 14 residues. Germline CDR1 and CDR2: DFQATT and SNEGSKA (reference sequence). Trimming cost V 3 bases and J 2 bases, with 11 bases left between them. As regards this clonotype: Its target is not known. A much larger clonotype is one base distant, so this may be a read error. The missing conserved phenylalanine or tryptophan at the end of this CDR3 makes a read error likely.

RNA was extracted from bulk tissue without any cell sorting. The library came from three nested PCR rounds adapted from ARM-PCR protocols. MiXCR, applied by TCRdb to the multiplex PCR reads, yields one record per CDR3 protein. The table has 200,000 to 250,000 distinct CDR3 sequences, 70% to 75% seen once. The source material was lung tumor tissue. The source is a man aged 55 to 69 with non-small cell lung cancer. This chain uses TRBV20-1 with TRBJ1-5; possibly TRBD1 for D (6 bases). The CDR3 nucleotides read TGCAGTGCTAGGCCCGGGGGCGGCAATCAGCCCCAGCATATT. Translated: CSARPGGGNQPQHI.